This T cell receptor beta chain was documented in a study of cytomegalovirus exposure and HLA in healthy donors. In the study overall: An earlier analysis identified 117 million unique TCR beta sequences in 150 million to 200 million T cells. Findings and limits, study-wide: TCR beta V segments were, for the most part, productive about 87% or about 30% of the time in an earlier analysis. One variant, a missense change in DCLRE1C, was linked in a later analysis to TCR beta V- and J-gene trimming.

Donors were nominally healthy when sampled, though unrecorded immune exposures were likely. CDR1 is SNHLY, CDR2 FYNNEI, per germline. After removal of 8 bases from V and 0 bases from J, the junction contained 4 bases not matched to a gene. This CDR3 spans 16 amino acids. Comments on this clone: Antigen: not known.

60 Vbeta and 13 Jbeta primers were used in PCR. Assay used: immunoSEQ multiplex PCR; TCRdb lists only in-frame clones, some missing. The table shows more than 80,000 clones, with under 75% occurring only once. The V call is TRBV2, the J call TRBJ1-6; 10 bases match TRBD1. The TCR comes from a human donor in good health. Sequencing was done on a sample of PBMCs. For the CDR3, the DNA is TGTGCCAGCGGCCGGGACAGGGGCTCCTATAATTCACCCCTCCACTTT. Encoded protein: CASGRDRGSYNSPLHF.